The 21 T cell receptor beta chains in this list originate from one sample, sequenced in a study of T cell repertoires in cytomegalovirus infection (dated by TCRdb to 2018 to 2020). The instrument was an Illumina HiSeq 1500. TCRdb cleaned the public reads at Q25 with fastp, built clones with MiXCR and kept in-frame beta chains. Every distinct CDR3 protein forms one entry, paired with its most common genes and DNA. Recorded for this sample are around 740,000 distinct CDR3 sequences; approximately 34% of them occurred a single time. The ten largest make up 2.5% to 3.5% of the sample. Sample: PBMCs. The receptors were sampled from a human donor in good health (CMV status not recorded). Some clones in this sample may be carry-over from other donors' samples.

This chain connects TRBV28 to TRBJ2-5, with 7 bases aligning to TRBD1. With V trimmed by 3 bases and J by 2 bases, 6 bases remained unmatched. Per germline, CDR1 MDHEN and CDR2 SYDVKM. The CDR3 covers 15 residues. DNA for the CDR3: TGTGCCAGCAGTTTGTCGGGACAGCCTCAAGAGACCCAGTACTTC. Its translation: CASSLSGQPQETQYF.

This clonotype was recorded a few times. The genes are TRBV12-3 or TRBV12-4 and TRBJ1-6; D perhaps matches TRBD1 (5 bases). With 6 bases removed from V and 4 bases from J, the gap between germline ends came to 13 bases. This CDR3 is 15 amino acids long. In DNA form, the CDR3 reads TGTGCCAGCAGGAGACCGGGACCTTATAATTCACCCCTCCACTTT. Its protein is CASRRPGPYNSPLHF.

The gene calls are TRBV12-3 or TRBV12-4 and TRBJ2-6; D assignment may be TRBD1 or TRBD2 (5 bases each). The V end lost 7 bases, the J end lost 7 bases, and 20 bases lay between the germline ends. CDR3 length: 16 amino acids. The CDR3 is CASKPPGWGRANVLTF. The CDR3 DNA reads TGTGCCAGCAAGCCCCCCGGTTGGGGGAGAGCCAACGTCCTGACTTTC.

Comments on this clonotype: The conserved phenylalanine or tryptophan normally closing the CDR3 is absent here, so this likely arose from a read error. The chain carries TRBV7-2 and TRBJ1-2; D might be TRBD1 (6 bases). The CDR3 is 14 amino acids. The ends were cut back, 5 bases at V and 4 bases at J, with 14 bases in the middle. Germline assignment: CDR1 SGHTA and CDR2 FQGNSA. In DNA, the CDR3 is TGTGCCAGCAGCCCCCCGAGGGGGGGCTATGGCTACACCGGC. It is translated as CASSPPRGGYGYTG.

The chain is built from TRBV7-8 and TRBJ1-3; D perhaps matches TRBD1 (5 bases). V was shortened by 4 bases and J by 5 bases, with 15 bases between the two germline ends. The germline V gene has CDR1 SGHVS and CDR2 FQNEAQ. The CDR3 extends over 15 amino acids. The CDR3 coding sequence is TGTGCCAGCAGCTCGAGGGTGGACACAAGAAACACCATATATTTT. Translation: CASSSRVDTRNTIYF.

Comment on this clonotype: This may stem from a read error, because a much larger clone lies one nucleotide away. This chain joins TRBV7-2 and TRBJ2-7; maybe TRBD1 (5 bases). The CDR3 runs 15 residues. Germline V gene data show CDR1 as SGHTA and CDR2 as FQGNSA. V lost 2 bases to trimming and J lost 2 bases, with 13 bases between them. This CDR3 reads CASSLSRLQAYEQYF. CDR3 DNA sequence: TGTGCCAGCAGCTTATCCCGTTTACAGGCCTACGAGCAGTACTTC.

CDR3 sequence reads: CASSSQGARTEAFF. For the CDR3, the DNA is TGTGCCAGCAGTTCACAGGGGGCGAGAACTGAAGCTTTCTTT. The chain joins TRBV28 to TRBJ1-1; TRBD1 agrees at 9 bases. The CDR3 length is 14 residues. Germline CDR1 MDHEN, CDR2 SYDVKM. After removal of 4 bases from V and 5 bases from J, the junction contained 5 bases not matched to a gene.

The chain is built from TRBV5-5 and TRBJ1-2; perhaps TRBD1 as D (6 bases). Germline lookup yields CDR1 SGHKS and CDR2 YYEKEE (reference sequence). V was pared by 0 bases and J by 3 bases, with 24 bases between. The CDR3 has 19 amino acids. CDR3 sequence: CASSLAIQRGRWGDYGYTF. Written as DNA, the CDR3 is TGTGCCAGCAGCTTGGCGATTCAGCGGGGGCGATGGGGAGACTATGGCTACACCTTC. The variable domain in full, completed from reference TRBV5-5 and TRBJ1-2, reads DAGVTQSPTHLIKTRGQQVTLRCSPISGHKSVSWYQQVLGQGPQFIFQYYEKEERGRGNFPDRFSARQFPNYSSELNVNALLLGDSALYLCASSLAIQRGRWGDYGYTFGSGTRLTVV.

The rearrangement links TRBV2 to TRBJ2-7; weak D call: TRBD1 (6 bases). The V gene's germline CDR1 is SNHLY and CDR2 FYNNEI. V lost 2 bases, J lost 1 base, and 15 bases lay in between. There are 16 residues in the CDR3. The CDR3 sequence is CASSEIGDTVSYEQYF. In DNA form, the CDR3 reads TGTGCCAGCAGTGAAATTGGGGACACCGTATCCTACGAGCAGTACTTC.

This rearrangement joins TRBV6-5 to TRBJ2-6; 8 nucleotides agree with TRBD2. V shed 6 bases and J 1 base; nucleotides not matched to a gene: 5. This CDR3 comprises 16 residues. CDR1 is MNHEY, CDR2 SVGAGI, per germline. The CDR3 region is CASRAAGGSGANVLTF. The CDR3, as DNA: TGTGCCAGCAGAGCCGCGGGGGGATCTGGGGCCAACGTCCTGACTTTC.

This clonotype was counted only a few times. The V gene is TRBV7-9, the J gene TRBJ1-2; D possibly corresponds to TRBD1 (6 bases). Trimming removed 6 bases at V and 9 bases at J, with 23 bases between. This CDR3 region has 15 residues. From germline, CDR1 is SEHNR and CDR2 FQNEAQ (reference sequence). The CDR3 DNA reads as TGTGCCAGCAGTTTCTCGGGACACTTCGTGGGTAGCTACACCTTC. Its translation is CASSFSGHFVGSYTF.

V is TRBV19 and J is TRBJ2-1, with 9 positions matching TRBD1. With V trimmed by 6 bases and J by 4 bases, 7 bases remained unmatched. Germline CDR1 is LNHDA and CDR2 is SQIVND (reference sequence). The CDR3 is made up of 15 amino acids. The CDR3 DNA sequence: TGTGCCAGTAGGGTTCCGGGACAGGGTTACAATGAGCAGTTCTTC. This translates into CASRVPGQGYNEQFF.

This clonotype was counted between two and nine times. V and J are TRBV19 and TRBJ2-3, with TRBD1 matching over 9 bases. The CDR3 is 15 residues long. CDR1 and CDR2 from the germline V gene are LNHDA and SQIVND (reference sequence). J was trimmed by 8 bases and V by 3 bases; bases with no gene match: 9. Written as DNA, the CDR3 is TGTGCCAGTAGTATCCGGGACAGGGTCGTAGCTACGCAGTATTTT. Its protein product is CASSIRDRVVATQYF.

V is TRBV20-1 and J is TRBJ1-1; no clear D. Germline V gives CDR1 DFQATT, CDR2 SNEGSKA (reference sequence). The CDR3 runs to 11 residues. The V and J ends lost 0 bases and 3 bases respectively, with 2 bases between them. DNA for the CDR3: TGCAGTGCTAGAGAGGACACTGAAGCTTTCTTT. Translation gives CSAREDTEAFF.

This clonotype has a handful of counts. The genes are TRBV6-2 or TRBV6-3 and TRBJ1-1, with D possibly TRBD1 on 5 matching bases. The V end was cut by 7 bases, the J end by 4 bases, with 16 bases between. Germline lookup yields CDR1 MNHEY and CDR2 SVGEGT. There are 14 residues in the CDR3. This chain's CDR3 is CASKTESGLTEAFF. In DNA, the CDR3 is TGTGCCAGCAAGACGGAATCGGGGCTCACTGAAGCTTTCTTT.

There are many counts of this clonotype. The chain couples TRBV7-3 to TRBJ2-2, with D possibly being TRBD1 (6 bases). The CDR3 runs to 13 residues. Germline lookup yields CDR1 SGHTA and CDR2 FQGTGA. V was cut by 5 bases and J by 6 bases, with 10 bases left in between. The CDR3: CASSPRTAGELFF. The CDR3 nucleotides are TGTGCCAGCAGCCCTCGGACAGCCGGGGAGCTGTTTTTT. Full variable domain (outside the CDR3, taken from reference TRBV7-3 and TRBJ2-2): GAGVSQTPSNKVTEKGKYVELRCDPISGHTALYWYRQSLGQGPEFLIYFQGTGAADDSGLPNDRFFAVRPEGSVSTLKIQRTERGDSAVYLCASSPRTAGELFFGEGSRLTVL.

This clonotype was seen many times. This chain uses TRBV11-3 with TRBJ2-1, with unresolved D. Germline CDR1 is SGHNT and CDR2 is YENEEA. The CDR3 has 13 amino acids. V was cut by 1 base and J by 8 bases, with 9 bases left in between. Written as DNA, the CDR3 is TGTGCCAGCAGCTTAGGGCCTGGTGATGAGCAGTTCTTC. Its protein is CASSLGPGDEQFF. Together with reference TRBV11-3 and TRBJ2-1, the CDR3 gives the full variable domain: EAGVVQSPRYKIIEKKQPVAFWCNPISGHNTLYWYLQNLGQGPELLIRYENEEAVDDSQLPKDRFSAERLKGVDSTLKIQPAELGDSAVYLCASSLGPGDEQFFGPGTRLTVL.

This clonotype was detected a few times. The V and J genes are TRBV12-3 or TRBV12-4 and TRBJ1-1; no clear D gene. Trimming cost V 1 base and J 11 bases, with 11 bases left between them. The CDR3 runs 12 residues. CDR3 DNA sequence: TGTGCCAGCAGTTTAGGGTTTGACAAGGCTTTCTTT. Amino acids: CASSLGFDKAFF.

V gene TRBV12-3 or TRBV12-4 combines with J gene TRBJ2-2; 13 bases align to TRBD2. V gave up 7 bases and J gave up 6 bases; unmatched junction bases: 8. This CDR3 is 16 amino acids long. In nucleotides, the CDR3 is TGTGCCAGCACCCCCGCCGGACTAGCGGGAGCCGGGGAGCTGTTTTTT. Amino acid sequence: CASTPAGLAGAGELFF.

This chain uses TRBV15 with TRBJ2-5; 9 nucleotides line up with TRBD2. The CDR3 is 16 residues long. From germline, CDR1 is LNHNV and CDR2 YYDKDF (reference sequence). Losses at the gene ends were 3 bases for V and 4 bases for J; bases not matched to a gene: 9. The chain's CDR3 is CATSSYTTSGSETQYF. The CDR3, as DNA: TGTGCCACCAGCAGCTACACGACTAGCGGTTCAGAGACCCAGTACTTC.

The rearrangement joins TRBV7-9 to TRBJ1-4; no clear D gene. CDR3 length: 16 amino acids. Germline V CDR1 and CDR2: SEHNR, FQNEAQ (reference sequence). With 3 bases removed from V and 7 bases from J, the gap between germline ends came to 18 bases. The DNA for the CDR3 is TGTGCCAGCAGCTTCTTTGGCATTTCGGGGAGTGAAAAACTGTTTTTT. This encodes CASSFFGISGSEKLFF.